One sample yielded the 12 T cell receptor beta chains listed below, sequenced in a study of Ad26.COV2.S vaccination and SARS-CoV-2 variants. TCRdb's table, derived via immunoSEQ multiplex PCR, lists solely in-frame clones and lacks some. This table holds about 350,000 clones, roughly 87% found once. The treatment is: 19 received Ad26.COV2.S at low or high dose, single or two shots; a few received placebo; per-sample allocation not given. The samples date from day 63 after the first vaccine or placebo injection. The source material was peripheral blood, sampled in a trial of Ad26.COV2.S vaccine versus placebo. The receptors were sampled from a person aged 18-65 years who received the Ad26.COV2.S COVID-19 vaccine or a placebo.

The genes are TRBV7-3 and TRBJ1-1; D gene uncertain. V was trimmed by 5 bases and J by 4 bases, leaving 17 bases between them. Germline CDR1 and CDR2: SGHTA and FQGTGA. This CDR3 has 15 amino acids. The CDR3: CASSPSRLMVTEAFF. For the CDR3, the DNA is TGTGCCAGCAGCCCCTCGCGCCTAATGGTCACTGAAGCTTTCTTT.

The gene calls are TRBV27 and TRBJ2-1; 9 bases map to TRBD2. CDR1 is MNHEY, CDR2 SMNVEV, per germline (reference sequence). J gave up 7 bases and V 4 bases, and 8 bases lay outside the gene matches. This CDR3 has 15 residues. As DNA, the CDR3 is TGTGCCAGCAGTTCCGTAGCGGGGGTACCTAATGAGCAGTTCTTC. Protein sequence: CASSSVAGVPNEQFF.

As to this clone: The same CDR3 is also encoded by other DNA sequences in this sample. J is TRBJ2-7 and V is TRBV4-3; D may be TRBD2 (6 bases). Trimming pared 0 bases from V and 3 bases from J, leaving 12 bases between. Germline loops: CDR1 LGHNA, CDR2 YSLEER. The CDR3 extends over 15 amino acids. The CDR3 sequence is CASSQDRGGIYEQYF. In DNA form, the CDR3 reads TGCGCCAGCAGCCAAGACCGGGGCGGGATCTACGAGCAGTACTTC.

This chain connects TRBV4-1 to TRBJ1-5; perhaps TRBD1 as D (5 bases). Germline-derived CDR1 and CDR2 are MGHRA and YSYEKL. The ends were cut back, 4 bases at V and 0 bases at J, with 13 bases in the middle. This CDR3 has 16 amino acids. CDR3 coding DNA: TGCGCCAGCAGCCTCACAGGATCTCGTAGCAATCAGCCCCAGCATTTT. Protein: CASSLTGSRSNQPQHF.

This sequence joins TRBV5-8 and TRBJ1-2; 7 bases align to TRBD1. The CDR3 runs to 14 residues. The V and J ends lost 2 bases and 2 bases, in that order; junction bases with no gene match: 3. CDR1 and CDR2 (germline): SGHTS, YDEGEE. CDR3 nucleotide sequence: TGTGCCAGCAGCTTAACGACAGGGAACTATGGCTACACCTTC. Its translation: CASSLTTGNYGYTF. The variable domain in full, with the rest retrieved from reference TRBV5-8 and TRBJ1-2, is EAGVTQSPTHLIKTRGQQATLRCSPISGHTSVYWYQQALGLGLQFLLWYDEGEERNRGNFPPRFSGRQFPNYSSELNVNALELEDSALYLCASSLTTGNYGYTFGSGTRLTVV.

The chain uses TRBV4-3 and TRBJ2-3, with 9 bases fitting TRBD1. Trimming removed 4 bases from V and 2 bases from J; junction bases left unmatched: 7. The CDR3 has 16 residues. Looked up from germline, CDR1 is LGHNA and CDR2 is YSLEER. The CDR3 DNA reads TGCGCCAGCAGCCCCAGGACAGGGGTTTTCACAGATACGCAGTATTTT. It specifies CASSPRTGVFTDTQYF.

The rearrangement joins TRBV4-2 to TRBJ1-5; tentative D call: TRBD1 (5 bases). Germline V lookup: CDR1 LGHNA, CDR2 YNFKEQ. V lost 3 bases, J lost 2 bases, and 8 bases lay in between. The CDR3 runs to 14 residues. The CDR3 coding sequence is TGTGCCAGCAGCCAGATACAGGGCAATCAGCCCCAGCATTTT. The encoded protein is CASSQIQGNQPQHF.

This sequence joins TRBV6-5 and TRBJ1-1, with D perhaps TRBD1 (5 bases). Germline assignment: CDR1 MNHEY and CDR2 SVGAGI. The CDR3 covers 15 residues. V dropped 3 bases and J dropped 0 bases, with 11 bases sitting between them. In nucleotides, the CDR3 is TGTGCCAGCAGTTATCTAGGGGCCATGAACACTGAAGCTTTCTTT. Translated: CASSYLGAMNTEAFF.

The rearrangement uses TRBV7-3 and TRBJ1-2; 7 nucleotides line up with TRBD1. This CDR3 spans 14 amino acids. V shed 6 bases, J shed 2 bases, and the junction held 6 bases outside the gene matches. Germline V gene sequence: CDR1 SGHTA, CDR2 FQGTGA. For the CDR3, the DNA is TGTGCCAGCAGACCGGCGACAGGGAACTATGGCTACACCTTC. Translated: CASRPATGNYGYTF. The full variable domain, with the rest looked up from reference TRBV7-3 and TRBJ1-2, is GAGVSQTPSNKVTEKGKYVELRCDPISGHTALYWYRQSLGQGPEFLIYFQGTGAADDSGLPNDRFFAVRPEGSVSTLKIQRTERGDSAVYLCASRPATGNYGYTFGSGTRLTVV.

In DNA, the CDR3 is TGTGCCAGCAGTTGGACAAGCCTAGGGGAACTGTTTTTT. This gives the protein CASSWTSLGELFF. The gene calls are TRBV27 and TRBJ1-4; tentatively, D is TRBD1 (5 bases). The CDR3 length is 13 residues. V dropped 4 bases and J dropped 12 bases, with 15 bases sitting between them. CDR1 MNHEY and CDR2 SMNVEV come from the germline V gene (reference sequence). The variable domain in full, completed from reference TRBV27 and TRBJ1-4, reads EAQVTQNPRYLITVTGKKLTVTCSQNMNHEYMSWYRQDPGLGLRQIYYSMNVEVTDKGDVPEGYKVSRKEKRNFPLILESPSPNQTSLYFCASSWTSLGELFFGSGTQLSVL.

The rearrangement joins TRBV5-4 to TRBJ2-1; D is possibly TRBD1 (5 bases). Germline CDR1 and CDR2: SGHNT and YYREEE (reference sequence). V was pared by 4 bases and J by 9 bases, with 17 bases between. This CDR3 has 14 residues. CDR3 residues: CASSLGLGAGEQFF. The DNA of the CDR3 is TGTGCCAGCAGCCTGGGGTTAGGGGCCGGTGAGCAGTTCTTC.

The chain carries TRBV29-1 and TRBJ2-1; TRBD1 aligns across 7 bases. Germline assignment: CDR1 SQVTM and CDR2 ANQGSEA. This CDR3 comprises 15 residues. Trimming took 6 bases from V and 4 from J; bases not matched to a gene: 12. CDR3 amino acids: CSVDNYRGVYNEQFF. DNA for the CDR3: TGCAGCGTGGACAACTACAGGGGCGTTTACAATGAGCAGTTCTTC.